This T cell receptor beta chain was profiled in a study of control samples from healthy donors and cancer patients. Only in-frame clones appear in the TCRdb table, and some are missing; sequencing was by immunoSEQ multiplex PCR. The sample yields 77,000 or so clones, 91% seen once. CDR3 length: 15 amino acids. V lost 1 base and J lost 0, with 9 bases in between. Germline V gives CDR1 SGHAT, CDR2 FQNNGV. This chain joins TRBV11-2 and TRBJ2-5; the D gene is possibly TRBD1 (6 bases). The specimen was blood. This receptor was taken from a young man in good health. The CDR3 protein is CASSLAGTYQETQYF. The CDR3 DNA follows: TGTGCCAGCAGCTTAGCCGGGACATACCAAGAGACCCAGTACTTC. Looking up the rest from reference TRBV11-2 and TRBJ2-5 gives the full variable domain: EAGVAQSPRYKIIEKRQSVAFWCNPISGHATLYWYQQILGQGPKLLIQFQNNGVVDDSQLPKDRFSAERLKGVDSTLKIQPAKLEDSAVYLCASSLAGTYQETQYFGPGTRLLVL.